These T cell receptor beta chains were read from a single sample in a study of human T cells and chemical hapten exposure. TCRdb used MiXCR to reprocess the RACE reads, holding one entry per CDR3 protein. The data show fewer than 90,000 distinct CDR3 sequences, around 6.7% seen once. The input for sequencing was whole blood, taken in connection with sensitization to the hapten diphenylcyclopropenone (DPC). The receptor source for this set is a woman between 25 and 40 years old with alopecia areata. Some clones in this sample may be carry-over from other donors' samples. The CDR3 runs from the conserved cysteine through the conserved F or W. Fields, in order: V gene, J gene, clone size, D gene, CDR3 DNA, CDR3 protein. D genes are given only for firm matches. Expanded clones are given a class, and other clones once, few, many or no size at all.

v_gene: TRBV3-1; j_gene: TRBJ2-2; abundance: many; d_gene: TRBD1; CDR3nt: TGTGCCAGCAGCCCATATAAGGACAGGGATCGGCCCGGGGAGCTGTTTTTT; CDR3aa: CASSPYKDRDRPGELFF
v_gene: TRBV3-1; j_gene: TRBJ2-1; abundance: NA; d_gene: TRBD2; CDR3nt: TGTGCCAGCAGCCAAAGACCTAGCGGGGGTGTCAATGAGCAGTTCTTC; CDR3aa: CASSQRPSGGVNEQFF
v_gene: TRBV6-1; j_gene: TRBJ1-1; abundance: many; d_gene: NA; CDR3nt: TGTGCCAGCAGTGCCGAAGGAAGATGGACTGAAGCTTTCTTT; CDR3aa: CASSAEGRWTEAFF
v_gene: TRBV2; j_gene: TRBJ2-1; abundance: many; d_gene: NA; CDR3nt: TGTGCCAGCACTCTGACTGGTATTAACTACAATGAGCAGTTCTTC; CDR3aa: CASTLTGINYNEQFF
v_gene: TRBV6-2/TRBV6-3; j_gene: TRBJ2-1; abundance: many; d_gene: NA; CDR3nt: TGTGCCAGCAGTCGAAACGGCCCTCTCGCCTCATACAATGAGCAGTTCTTC; CDR3aa: CASSRNGPLASYNEQFF
v_gene: TRBV29-1; j_gene: TRBJ2-2; abundance: many; d_gene: NA; CDR3nt: TGCAGCGGGCAGAACACCGGGGAGCTGTTTTTT; CDR3aa: CSGQNTGELFF
v_gene: TRBV7-2; j_gene: TRBJ2-5; abundance: many; d_gene: NA; CDR3nt: TGTGCCAGCAGCCTCCCGTACCTGGAGACCCAGTACTTC; CDR3aa: CASSLPYLETQYF
v_gene: TRBV5-6; j_gene: TRBJ1-1; abundance: few; d_gene: NA; CDR3nt: TGTGCCAGCAGCCCCCCCTTTTTTCATATTTCTGAAGCTTTCTTT; CDR3aa: CASSPPFFHISEAFF
v_gene: TRBV24-1; j_gene: TRBJ2-2; abundance: NA; d_gene: NA; CDR3nt: TGTGCCACCAGTGGGGACAAAGGAGGCGGGGAGCTGTTTTTT; CDR3aa: CATSGDKGGGELFF
v_gene: TRBV25-1; j_gene: TRBJ2-7; abundance: many; d_gene: NA; CDR3nt: TGTGCCAGCAGTGGGACAGAGGCCTCCTACGAGCAGTACTTC; CDR3aa: CASSGTEASYEQYF
v_gene: TRBV30; j_gene: TRBJ1-2; abundance: many; d_gene: NA; CDR3nt: TGTGCCTGGAGTTTCGGGCAGGGAAACTATGGCTACACCTTC; CDR3aa: CAWSFGQGNYGYTF
v_gene: TRBV20-1; j_gene: TRBJ2-7; abundance: many; d_gene: NA; CDR3nt: TGCAGTGCTAGAGACCGGGGGAGCTCCTACGAGCAGTACTTC; CDR3aa: CSARDRGSSYEQYF
v_gene: TRBV2; j_gene: TRBJ1-2; abundance: many; d_gene: NA; CDR3nt: TGTGCCAGTAACGGACAAGGCTATGGCTACACCTTC; CDR3aa: CASNGQGYGYTF
v_gene: TRBV7-6; j_gene: TRBJ1-1; abundance: many; d_gene: NA; CDR3nt: TGTGCCAGCAGCTTAGATGGGGGAGACACTGAAGCTTTCTTT; CDR3aa: CASSLDGGDTEAFF
v_gene: TRBV12-3/TRBV12-4; j_gene: TRBJ2-5; abundance: many; d_gene: TRBD1; CDR3nt: TGTGCCAGCAGAGGGGGACAGCCTCAAGAGACCCAGTACTTC; CDR3aa: CASRGGQPQETQYF
v_gene: TRBV20-1; j_gene: TRBJ2-1; abundance: few; d_gene: NA; CDR3nt: TGCAGTGCTAGAGATCGAATCAGGGCGGGAAATGAGCAGTTCTTC; CDR3aa: CSARDRIRAGNEQFF
v_gene: TRBV2; j_gene: TRBJ2-5; abundance: NA; d_gene: NA; CDR3nt: TGTGCCAGCAGTGAAGATTACCGTGCGGGCGGGTCAGAAGAGACCCAGTACTTC; CDR3aa: CASSEDYRAGGSEETQYF
v_gene: TRBV20-1; j_gene: TRBJ2-7; abundance: many; d_gene: NA; CDR3nt: TGCAGTGCTCGCTCTTTCGACGAGCAGTACTTC; CDR3aa: CSARSFDEQYF
v_gene: TRBV5-4; j_gene: TRBJ2-6; abundance: many; d_gene: NA; CDR3nt: TGTGCCAGCAGCCCCATCGGAGGTGGGGCCTCTGGGGCCAACGTCCTGACTTTC; CDR3aa: CASSPIGGGASGANVLTF
v_gene: TRBV7-9; j_gene: TRBJ2-7; abundance: many; d_gene: TRBD2; CDR3nt: TGTGCCAGCAGCTATAGCGGGACCTCCTACGAGCAGTACTTC; CDR3aa: CASSYSGTSYEQYF
v_gene: TRBV20-1; j_gene: TRBJ1-5; abundance: NA; d_gene: NA; CDR3nt: TGCAGTGCTCCAAACAACCGCAGGGATCAGCCCCAGCATTTT; CDR3aa: CSAPNNRRDQPQHF
v_gene: TRBV7-9; j_gene: TRBJ1-1; abundance: many; d_gene: TRBD1; CDR3nt: TGTGCCAGCAGCCCAGGGGGGTGGACTGAAGCTTTCTTT; CDR3aa: CASSPGGWTEAFF
v_gene: TRBV19; j_gene: TRBJ1-2; abundance: NA; d_gene: NA; CDR3nt: TGTGCCAGTAGTACGATCCTCCGAGACTCCTATGGCTACACCTTC; CDR3aa: CASSTILRDSYGYTF
v_gene: TRBV12-3/TRBV12-4; j_gene: TRBJ1-1; abundance: many; d_gene: NA; CDR3nt: TGTGCCAGCAGTCGAGGCGGAGTGAACACTGAAGCTTTCTTT; CDR3aa: CASSRGGVNTEAFF
v_gene: TRBV7-9; j_gene: TRBJ2-7; abundance: many; d_gene: TRBD2; CDR3nt: TGTGCCAGCACCCCCGGGGGGGCTCGAACCTACGAGCAGTACTTC; CDR3aa: CASTPGGARTYEQYF
v_gene: TRBV6-5; j_gene: TRBJ1-1; abundance: NA; d_gene: NA; CDR3nt: TGTGCCAGCAGTTACCGGAGATCCGGAACTGAAGCTTTCTTT; CDR3aa: CASSYRRSGTEAFF
v_gene: TRBV15; j_gene: TRBJ1-1; abundance: few; d_gene: TRBD1; CDR3nt: TGTGCCACCAGCAGCCGAGGGACAGGGGTAGGGACTGAAGCTTTCTTT; CDR3aa: CATSSRGTGVGTEAFF
v_gene: TRBV10-3; j_gene: TRBJ2-2; abundance: many; d_gene: NA; CDR3nt: TGTGCCACCGCGTGGATGACAGGGAGGACCGGGGAGCTGTTTTTT; CDR3aa: CATAWMTGRTGELFF
v_gene: TRBV27; j_gene: TRBJ1-3; abundance: few; d_gene: NA; CDR3nt: TGTGCCAGCAGTTTGCGGGCAGGCTCTGGAAACACCATATATTTT; CDR3aa: CASSLRAGSGNTIYF
v_gene: TRBV6-2/TRBV6-3; j_gene: TRBJ2-7; abundance: NA; d_gene: NA; CDR3nt: TGTGCCAGCAGTTACGGGGGGGCCGCTGGCTACGAGCAGTACTTC; CDR3aa: CASSYGGAAGYEQYF
v_gene: TRBV7-3; j_gene: TRBJ1-1; abundance: many; d_gene: TRBD1; CDR3nt: TGTGCCAGCAGCTTATCCCGGGACAGTGAGAAAGCTTTCTTT; CDR3aa: CASSLSRDSEKAFF
v_gene: TRBV29-1; j_gene: TRBJ1-5; abundance: NA; d_gene: NA; CDR3nt: TGCAGCGTTGTAAATGGCAATCAGCCCCAGCATTTT; CDR3aa: CSVVNGNQPQHF
v_gene: TRBV5-6; j_gene: TRBJ2-2; abundance: NA; d_gene: NA; CDR3nt: TGTGCCAGCAGCTCGCAGGGGACCGCCGGGGAGCTGTTTTTT; CDR3aa: CASSSQGTAGELFF